Listed below are T cell receptor beta chains from one sample, sequenced in a study of T cells in Graves' hyperthyroidism and ophthalmopathy. Each CDR3 protein gets one entry after TCRdb re-called the multiplex PCR reads with MiXCR. The sample yields approximately 740,000 distinct CDR3 sequences, 13% to 15% seen once. The sequencing input was blood. Every receptor here comes from a woman aged 18-29 years with Graves' hyperthyroidism. Each CDR3 is given without its conserved first and last residue.

>TRBJ1-2|TRBV10-3
AISGMAGANYGYT
>TRBJ2-2|TRBV29-1
SVHQGQNTGELF
>TRBJ2-7|TRBV7-2
ASSQRRDRIYEQY
>TRBJ2-1|TRBV7-6
ASSLSGFSYNEQF
>TRBJ1-1|TRBV11-3
ASSPRSGGVGTEAF
>TRBJ1-2|TRBV6-1
ASNDRQGYGYT
>TRBJ1-2|TRBV4-1
ASSQPGQSYGYT
>TRBJ2-1|TRBV7-8
ASSSHARASGTGDGEQF
>TRBJ2-1|TRBV11-2
ASSWAPDEQF
>TRBJ2-1|TRBV27
ASSLYPGGRALNEQF
>TRBJ2-1|TRBV30
AWSPHLLAGGNEQF
>TRBJ1-5|TRBV20-1
SARMNRGDQPQH
>TRBJ1-5|TRBV4-3
ASSQENRGNQPQH
>TRBJ2-5|TRBV7-9
ASSFRMNQETQY
>TRBJ2-3|TRBV4-3
ASSQEWGGSTDTQY
>TRBJ2-7|TRBV3-1
ASSQRSSRYEQY
>TRBJ2-1|TRBV28
ASSMSPSGTLVKNEQF
>TRBJ2-3|TRBV4-3
ASSQDQRGSTDTQY
>TRBJ2-1|TRBV7-9
ASTAPRSGTNNEQF
>TRBJ2-7|TRBV12-3/TRBV12-4
ASSFSSSGGYEQY
>TRBJ2-2|TRBV2
ASRERLAAGELF
>TRBJ2-3|TRBV28
ASRRTGLDTQY
>TRBJ1-3|TRBV6-1
ASSENPLFSGNTIY
>TRBJ1-6|TRBV5-1
ASSLAGQGASPLH
>TRBJ2-1|TRBV6-1
ASSRDRGHLNEQF
>TRBJ2-1|TRBV6-5
ASSYSTSGRDEQF
>TRBJ1-2|TRBV12-3/TRBV12-4
ASRPGTGALNGYT
>TRBJ2-5|TRBV29-1
SVAGTSGQETQY
>TRBJ2-1|TRBV4-1
ASSQEGGGGINEQF
>TRBJ2-5|TRBV2
ASSNRGETQY